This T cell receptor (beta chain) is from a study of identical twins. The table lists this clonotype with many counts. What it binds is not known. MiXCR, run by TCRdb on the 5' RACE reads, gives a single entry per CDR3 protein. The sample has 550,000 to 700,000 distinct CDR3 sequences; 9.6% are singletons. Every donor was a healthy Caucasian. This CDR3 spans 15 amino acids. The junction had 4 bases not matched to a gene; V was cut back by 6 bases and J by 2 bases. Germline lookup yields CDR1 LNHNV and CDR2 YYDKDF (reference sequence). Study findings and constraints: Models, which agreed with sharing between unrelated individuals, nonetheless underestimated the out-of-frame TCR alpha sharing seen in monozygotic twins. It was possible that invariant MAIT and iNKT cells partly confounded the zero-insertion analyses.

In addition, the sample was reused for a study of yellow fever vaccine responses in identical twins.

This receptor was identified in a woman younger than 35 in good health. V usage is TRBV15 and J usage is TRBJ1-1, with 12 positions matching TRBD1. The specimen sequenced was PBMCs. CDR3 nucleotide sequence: TGTGCCACCAGAAGGGACAGGGGGCTAAACACTGAAGCTTTCTTT. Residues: CATRRDRGLNTEAFF.